This TCR beta chain was found in a study of CD8+ T cells in alopecia areata. RNA was isolated and reverse transcribed to cDNA, the sequencing template. TCRdb keeps only in-frame clones here, not all; method: immunoSEQ multiplex PCR. This table holds about 130,000 clones, about 57% found once. This CDR3 is built from 16 residues. Per the germline V gene, CDR1 is LGHNA and CDR2 is YSLEER. The V and J ends lost 1 base and 0 bases respectively, with 10 bases between them. The clonotype was recovered from a human donor with alopecia areata. The input for sequencing was CD4+ T cells sorted from blood, taken at week 0. The V gene is TRBV4-3, the J gene TRBJ1-3; maybe TRBD1 (5 bases). Here the CDR3 reads CASSQATGTSGNTIYF. The CDR3 DNA follows: TGCGCCAGCAGCCAAGCTACAGGAACCTCTGGAAACACCATATATTTT.